These T cell receptor beta chains were read from a single sample in a study of glioma-infiltrating T cells after dendritic cell vaccination. Assay used: immunoSEQ multiplex PCR; TCRdb lists only in-frame clones, some missing. The sample lists roughly 87,000 clones; 75% to 90% were seen once. The starting material was blood, obtained after dendritic cell vaccination. These receptors were collected from a human donor with glioblastoma. CDR3s include the opening cysteine and the closing phenylalanine or tryptophan. Each record gives: J gene, clone size, V gene, D gene, CDR3 protein, CDR3 DNA. The D gene is left open where the match is weak. Rows may omit the clone size; those that give it use once, few, many or a size class.

J: TRBJ1-1
size: -
V: TRBV7-9
D: TRBD1
CDR3: CASSLAPTGAEAFF
DNA: TGTGCCAGCAGCTTGGCCCCCACAGGGGCTGAAGCTTTCTTT

J: TRBJ2-5
size: -
V: TRBV5-1
D: TRBD1
CDR3: CASSLVTGFSETQYF
DNA: TGCGCCAGCAGCTTGGTGACAGGGTTTTCAGAGACCCAGTACTTC

J: TRBJ2-5
size: -
V: TRBV9
D: -
CDR3: CASSSTPVQETQYF
DNA: TGTGCCAGCAGCTCGACTCCCGTCCAAGAGACCCAGTACTTC

J: TRBJ1-2
size: -
V: TRBV15
D: -
CDR3: CATSRGTEIEGYTF
DNA: TGTGCCACCAGCAGAGGAACAGAGATCGAAGGCTACACCTTC

J: TRBJ1-4
size: -
V: TRBV7-8
D: -
CDR3: CASSLAGAGDEKLFF
DNA: TGTGCCAGCAGCTTAGCAGGGGCAGGGGACGAAAAACTGTTTTTT

J: TRBJ2-3
size: -
V: TRBV7-2
D: TRBD2
CDR3: CASSLHTSGGTDTQYF
DNA: TGTGCCAGCAGCTTACACACTAGCGGCGGGACAGATACGCAGTATTTT

J: TRBJ2-1
size: -
V: TRBV27
D: TRBD2
CDR3: CASTPSGYNEQFF
DNA: TGTGCCAGCACACCTAGCGGTTACAATGAGCAGTTCTTC

J: TRBJ1-6
size: -
V: TRBV10-3
D: TRBD1
CDR3: CAIRGQGEYSPLHF
DNA: TGTGCCATCAGGGGACAGGGAGAATACTCACCCCTCCACTTT

J: TRBJ1-4
size: -
V: TRBV10-3
D: TRBD1
CDR3: CAISPGQGDEKLFF
DNA: TGTGCCATCAGCCCCGGACAGGGGGACGAAAAACTGTTTTTT

J: TRBJ2-7
size: once
V: TRBV6-5
D: TRBD2
CDR3: CASSYSSGGPWDEQYF
DNA: TGTGCCAGCAGTTACTCGAGCGGGGGCCCTTGGGACGAGCAGTACTTC

J: TRBJ1-1
size: -
V: TRBV19
D: -
CDR3: CASSSEVPAEAFF
DNA: TGTGCCAGTAGTTCGGAGGTCCCCGCTGAAGCTTTCTTT

J: TRBJ1-2
size: few
V: TRBV30
D: TRBD1
CDR3: CAWKGAGGGGYTF
DNA: TGTGCCTGGAAAGGGGCAGGGGGCGGAGGCTACACCTTC

J: TRBJ2-5
size: -
V: TRBV19
D: -
CDR3: CASSIVYSQTQYF
DNA: TGTGCCAGTAGTATAGTTTACAGCCAGACCCAGTACTTC

J: TRBJ1-5
size: -
V: TRBV2
D: -
CDR3: CASSTYIGKGVEEQPQHF
DNA: TGTGCCAGCAGTACGTATATAGGAAAGGGGGTGGAAGAGCAGCCCCAGCATTTT

J: TRBJ1-1
size: -
V: TRBV7-9
D: -
CDR3: CASSLAQTDYTEAFF
DNA: TGTGCCAGCAGCTTAGCGCAGACGGACTACACTGAAGCTTTCTTT

J: TRBJ1-6
size: few
V: TRBV19
D: -
CDR3: CASSILAGVDSPLHF
DNA: TGTGCCAGTAGTATTTTGGCAGGGGTAGATTCACCCCTCCACTTT

J: TRBJ2-1
size: -
V: TRBV5-1
D: TRBD1
CDR3: CASSLDRGYNEQFF
DNA: TGCGCCAGCAGCTTGGACAGGGGGTACAATGAGCAGTTCTTC

J: TRBJ1-2
size: -
V: TRBV6-5
D: TRBD1
CDR3: CASSRTQGVGGYTF
DNA: TGTGCCAGCAGCCGCACCCAGGGGGTTGGTGGCTACACCTTC

J: TRBJ1-6
size: -
V: TRBV9
D: -
CDR3: CASSTGESSYNSPLHF
DNA: TGTGCCAGCAGTACAGGCGAAAGCTCCTATAATTCACCCCTCCACTTT

J: TRBJ1-5
size: -
V: TRBV28
D: TRBD1
CDR3: CASSPGIRGNQPQHF
DNA: TGTGCCAGCAGCCCCGGAATCAGGGGGAATCAGCCCCAGCATTTT

J: TRBJ2-2
size: -
V: TRBV7-3
D: TRBD1
CDR3: CASSLTPTGGATGELFF
DNA: TGTGCCAGCAGCTTAACGCCCACAGGGGGCGCCACCGGGGAGCTGTTTTTT

J: TRBJ1-2
size: -
V: TRBV6-5
D: -
CDR3: CASSSDTGRGNYGYTF
DNA: TGTGCCAGCAGTTCCGACACAGGGAGGGGCAACTATGGCTACACCTTC

J: TRBJ1-4
size: -
V: TRBV6-1
D: -
CDR3: CASSGTVLNEKLFF
DNA: TGTGCCAGCAGTGGGACAGTCCTTAATGAAAAACTGTTTTTT

J: TRBJ2-7
size: -
V: TRBV2
D: -
CDR3: CASRIDIYEQYF
DNA: TGTGCCAGCAGGATCGACATCTACGAGCAGTACTTC

J: TRBJ1-5
size: -
V: TRBV9
D: TRBD1
CDR3: CASTQGWDRDQPQHF
DNA: TGTGCCAGCACCCAAGGGTGGGACAGAGATCAGCCCCAGCATTTT

J: TRBJ2-5
size: -
V: TRBV12-5
D: TRBD2
CDR3: CASGNSGGAGETQYF
DNA: TGTGCTAGTGGTAATAGCGGGGGGGCTGGAGAGACCCAGTACTTC

J: TRBJ1-5
size: few
V: TRBV2
D: TRBD1
CDR3: CASSTRQGGQPQHF
DNA: TGTGCCAGCAGTACGAGACAGGGAGGTCAGCCCCAGCATTTT

J: TRBJ1-5
size: -
V: TRBV2
D: TRBD1
CDR3: CATAGTGLQPQHF
DNA: TGTGCCACCGCCGGGACAGGGCTTCAGCCCCAGCATTTT

J: TRBJ2-2
size: -
V: TRBV6-1
D: TRBD1
CDR3: CASSARQGAGTGELFF
DNA: TGTGCCAGCAGTGCACGACAGGGGGCGGGCACCGGGGAGCTGTTTTTT

J: TRBJ1-5
size: -
V: TRBV7-2
D: -
CDR3: CASSLGGQPQHF
DNA: TGTGCCAGCAGCTTAGGCGGTCAGCCCCAGCATTTT

J: TRBJ2-5
size: -
V: TRBV27
D: -
CDR3: CASSFGGYSETQYF
DNA: TGTGCCAGCAGTTTCGGAGGTTATTCGGAGACCCAGTACTTC

J: TRBJ2-3
size: -
V: TRBV6-6
D: -
CDR3: CASSYSRADTQYF
DNA: TGTGCCAGCAGTTACTCGCGGGCAGATACGCAGTATTTT

J: TRBJ1-4
size: -
V: TRBV5-1
D: -
CDR3: CASKTTWDSATNEKLFF
DNA: TGCGCCAGCAAAACCACTTGGGACTCCGCAACTAATGAAAAACTGTTTTTT

J: TRBJ2-3
size: -
V: TRBV30
D: -
CDR3: CAWSGTSTDTQYF
DNA: TGTGCCTGGAGTGGGACTAGCACAGATACGCAGTATTTT

J: TRBJ2-5
size: -
V: TRBV25-1
D: TRBD2
CDR3: CASGGVWETQYF
DNA: TGTGCCAGCGGGGGGGTCTGGGAGACCCAGTACTTC

J: TRBJ1-1
size: -
V: TRBV19
D: -
CDR3: CASSISENTEAFF
DNA: TGTGCCAGTAGTATATCAGAGAACACTGAAGCTTTCTTT

J: TRBJ1-5
size: -
V: TRBV19
D: TRBD1
CDR3: CASSIGGQDSNQPQHF
DNA: TGTGCCAGTAGTATAGGTGGACAGGACAGCAATCAGCCCCAGCATTTT

J: TRBJ2-3
size: -
V: TRBV30
D: TRBD2
CDR3: CAWSVERGTDTQYF
DNA: TGTGCCTGGAGTGTCGAGCGGGGAACAGATACGCAGTATTTT

J: TRBJ2-3
size: -
V: TRBV7-2
D: -
CDR3: CASSLGPTDTQYF
DNA: TGTGCCAGCAGCTTAGGGCCCACAGATACGCAGTATTTT

J: TRBJ2-7
size: -
V: TRBV27
D: TRBD1
CDR3: CASGDQGAHEQYF
DNA: TGTGCCAGCGGAGACCAGGGGGCCCACGAGCAGTACTTC

J: TRBJ1-3
size: few
V: TRBV5-1
D: TRBD1
CDR3: CASSLGDSSGNTIYF
DNA: TGCGCCAGCAGCTTGGGGGACAGCTCTGGAAACACCATATATTTT

J: TRBJ2-5
size: -
V: TRBV7-9
D: TRBD1
CDR3: CASSLAGTGETQYF
DNA: TGTGCCAGCAGCTTAGCGGGGACAGGGGAGACCCAGTACTTC

J: TRBJ1-4
size: -
V: TRBV5-4
D: -
CDR3: CASGRDWTLDEKLFF
DNA: TGTGCCAGCGGACGGGACTGGACGCTGGATGAAAAACTGTTTTTT

J: TRBJ2-5
size: -
V: TRBV5-4
D: -
CDR3: CASSLGGTPEGVSQYF
DNA: TGTGCCAGCAGCTTGGGGGGGACTCCGGAAGGCGTTTCCCAGTACTTC

J: TRBJ2-1
size: -
V: TRBV25-1
D: TRBD2
CDR3: CASSDLAGGLYNEQFF
DNA: TGTGCCAGCAGTGACTTAGCGGGGGGCCTCTACAATGAGCAGTTCTTC

J: TRBJ1-1
size: -
V: TRBV5-6
D: -
CDR3: CASSLGPGNTEAFF
DNA: TGTGCCAGCAGCTTGGGTCCGGGGAACACTGAAGCTTTCTTT

J: TRBJ1-2
size: -
V: TRBV6-1
D: -
CDR3: CASMDRGGDYGYTF
DNA: TGTGCCAGCATGGATAGGGGGGGAGACTATGGCTACACCTTC

J: TRBJ1-2
size: -
V: TRBV5-1
D: TRBD1
CDR3: CASSLGTGGEEDGYTF
DNA: TGCGCCAGCAGCTTAGGGACAGGGGGCGAGGAAGATGGCTACACCTTC

J: TRBJ1-1
size: -
V: TRBV19
D: -
CDR3: CASSINEDTEAFF
DNA: TGTGCCAGTAGTATAAACGAGGACACTGAAGCTTTCTTT

J: TRBJ1-2
size: -
V: TRBV19
D: TRBD1
CDR3: CASSIRGDTNYGYTF
DNA: TGTGCCAGTAGTATCAGGGGGGATACTAACTATGGCTACACCTTC

J: TRBJ1-5
size: once
V: TRBV4-1
D: -
CDR3: CASSQGYPGQPQHF
DNA: TGCGCCAGCAGCCAAGGGTATCCAGGTCAGCCCCAGCATTTT

J: TRBJ1-2
size: -
V: TRBV5-1
D: TRBD1
CDR3: CASSPTGPPTDGYTF
DNA: TGCGCCAGCAGCCCGACAGGGCCTCCGACGGATGGCTACACCTTC

J: TRBJ2-7
size: -
V: TRBV10-1
D: -
CDR3: CARCTGIFCEQYF
DNA: TGCGCCAGGTGCACAGGGATCTTTTGCGAGCAGTACTTC